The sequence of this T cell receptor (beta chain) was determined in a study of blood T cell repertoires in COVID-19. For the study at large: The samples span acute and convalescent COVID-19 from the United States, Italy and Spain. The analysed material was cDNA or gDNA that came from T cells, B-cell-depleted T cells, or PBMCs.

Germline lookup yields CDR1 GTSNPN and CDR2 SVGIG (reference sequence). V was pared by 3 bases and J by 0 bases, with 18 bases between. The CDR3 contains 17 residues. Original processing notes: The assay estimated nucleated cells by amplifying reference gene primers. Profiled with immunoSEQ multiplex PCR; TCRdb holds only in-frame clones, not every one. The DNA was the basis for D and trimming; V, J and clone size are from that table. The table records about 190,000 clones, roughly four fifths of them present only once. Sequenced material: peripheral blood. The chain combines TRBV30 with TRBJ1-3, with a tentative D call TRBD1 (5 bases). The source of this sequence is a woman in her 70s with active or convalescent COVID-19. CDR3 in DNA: TGTGCCTGGAGGCCCCGGCCGGGGGGAGGCTCTGGAAACACCATATATTTT. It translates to CAWRPRPGGGSGNTIYF.